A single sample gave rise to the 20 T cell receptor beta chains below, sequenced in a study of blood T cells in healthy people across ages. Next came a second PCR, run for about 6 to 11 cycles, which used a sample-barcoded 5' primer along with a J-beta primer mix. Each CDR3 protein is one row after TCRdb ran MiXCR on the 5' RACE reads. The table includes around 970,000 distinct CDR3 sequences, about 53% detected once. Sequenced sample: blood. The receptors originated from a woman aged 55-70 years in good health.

The DNA of the CDR3 is TGTGCCAGCAGTTATACAGGGATGACATCCGAGCAGTACTTC. Translation gives CASSYTGMTSEQYF. This chain joins TRBV6-6 and TRBJ2-7, with D possibly matching TRBD1 (6 bases). CDR3 length: 14 residues. V was shortened by 3 bases and J by 6 bases, with 15 bases between the two germline ends. Per the germline V gene, CDR1 is MNHNY and CDR2 is SVGAGI (reference sequence).

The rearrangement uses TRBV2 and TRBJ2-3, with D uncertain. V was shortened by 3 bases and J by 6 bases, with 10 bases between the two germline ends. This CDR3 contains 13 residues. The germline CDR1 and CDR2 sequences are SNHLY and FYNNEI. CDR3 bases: TGTGCCAGCAGTGACGGTCTGGTTGATACGCAGTATTTT. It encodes CASSDGLVDTQYF.

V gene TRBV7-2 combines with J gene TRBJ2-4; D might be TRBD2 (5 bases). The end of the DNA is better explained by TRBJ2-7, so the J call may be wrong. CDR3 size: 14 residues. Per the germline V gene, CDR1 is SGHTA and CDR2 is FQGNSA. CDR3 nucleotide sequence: TGTGCCAGCAGCTTATCGGGGATGGTGTACGAGCAGTACTTC. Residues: CASSLSGMVYEQYF.

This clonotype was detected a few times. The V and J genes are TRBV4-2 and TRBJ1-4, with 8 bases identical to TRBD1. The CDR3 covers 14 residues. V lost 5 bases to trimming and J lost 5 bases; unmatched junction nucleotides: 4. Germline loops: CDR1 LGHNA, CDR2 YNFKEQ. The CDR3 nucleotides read TGTGCCAGCAGCGGGGGACAGGAGAATGAAAAACTGTTTTTT. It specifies CASSGGQENEKLFF.

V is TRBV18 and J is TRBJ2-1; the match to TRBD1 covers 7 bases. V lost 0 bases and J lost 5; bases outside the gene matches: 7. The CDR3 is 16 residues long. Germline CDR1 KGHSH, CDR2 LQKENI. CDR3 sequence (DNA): TGTGCCAGCTCACCACCGAGGGACAGATACGACAATGAGCAGTTCTTC. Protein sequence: CASSPPRDRYDNEQFF. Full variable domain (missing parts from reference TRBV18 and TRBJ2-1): NAGVMQNPRHLVRRRGQEARLRCSPMKGHSHVYWYRQLPEEGLKFMVYLQKENIIDESGMPKERFSAEFPKEGPSILRIQQVVRGDSAAYFCASSPPRDRYDNEQFFGPGTRLTVL.

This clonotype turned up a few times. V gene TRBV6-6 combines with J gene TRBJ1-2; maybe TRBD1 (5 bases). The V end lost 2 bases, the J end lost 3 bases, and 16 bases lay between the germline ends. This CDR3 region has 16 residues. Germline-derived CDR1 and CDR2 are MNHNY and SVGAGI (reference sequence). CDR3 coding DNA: TGTGCCAGCAGTTACGCCGACCCCGGGACCGACTATGGCTACACCTTC. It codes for CASSYADPGTDYGYTF.

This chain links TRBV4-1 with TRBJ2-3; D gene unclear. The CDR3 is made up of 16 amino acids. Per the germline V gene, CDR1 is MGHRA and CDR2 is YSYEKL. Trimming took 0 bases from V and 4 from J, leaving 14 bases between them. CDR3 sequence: CASSQDPVMASDTQYF. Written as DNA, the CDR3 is TGCGCCAGCAGCCAAGATCCTGTGATGGCTTCAGATACGCAGTATTTT.

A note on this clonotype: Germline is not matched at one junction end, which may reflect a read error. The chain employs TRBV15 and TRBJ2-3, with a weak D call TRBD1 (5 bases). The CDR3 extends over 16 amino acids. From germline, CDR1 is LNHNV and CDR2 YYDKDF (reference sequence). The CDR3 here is CVTSRAVTESTDTQYF. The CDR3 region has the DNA TGTGTCACCAGCAGAGCCGTGACAGAAAGCACAGATACGCAGTATTTT.

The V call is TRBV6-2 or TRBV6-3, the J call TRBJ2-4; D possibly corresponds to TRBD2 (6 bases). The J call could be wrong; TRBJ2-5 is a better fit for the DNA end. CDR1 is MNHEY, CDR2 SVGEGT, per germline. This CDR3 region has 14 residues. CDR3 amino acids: CASSRAGRRETQYF. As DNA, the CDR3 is TGTGCCAGTAGTCGAGCAGGGAGGAGGGAGACCCAGTACTTC.

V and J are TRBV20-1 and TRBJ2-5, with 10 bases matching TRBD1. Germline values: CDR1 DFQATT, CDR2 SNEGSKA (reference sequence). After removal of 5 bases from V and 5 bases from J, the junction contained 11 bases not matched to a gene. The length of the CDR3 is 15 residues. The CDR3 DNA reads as TGCAGTGCTGGAAGACAGGGGGCGAGCGGGGAGACCCAGTACTTC. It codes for CSAGRQGASGETQYF.

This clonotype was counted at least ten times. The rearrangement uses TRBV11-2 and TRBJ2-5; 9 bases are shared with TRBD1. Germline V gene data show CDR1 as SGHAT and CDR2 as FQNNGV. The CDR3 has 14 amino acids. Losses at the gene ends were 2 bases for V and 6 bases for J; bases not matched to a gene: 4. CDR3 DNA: TGTGCCAGCAGCTTAAGGACAGGGGTTAAGACCCAGTACTTC. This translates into CASSLRTGVKTQYF.

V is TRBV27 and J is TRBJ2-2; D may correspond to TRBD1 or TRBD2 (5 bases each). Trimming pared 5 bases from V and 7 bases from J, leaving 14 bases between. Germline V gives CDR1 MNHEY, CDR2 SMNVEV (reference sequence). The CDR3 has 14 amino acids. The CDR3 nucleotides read TGTGCCAGCAGTATTCCTGGGACGATCGGGGAGCTGTTTTTT. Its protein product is CASSIPGTIGELFF.

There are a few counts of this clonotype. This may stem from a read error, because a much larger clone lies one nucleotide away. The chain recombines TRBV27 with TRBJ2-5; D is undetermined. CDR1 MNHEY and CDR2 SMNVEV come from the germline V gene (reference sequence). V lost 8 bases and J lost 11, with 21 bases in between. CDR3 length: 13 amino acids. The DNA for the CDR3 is TGTGCCAGCGGGAAGATTAGGGCCACTGAGCAGTACTTC. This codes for CASGKIRATEQYF.

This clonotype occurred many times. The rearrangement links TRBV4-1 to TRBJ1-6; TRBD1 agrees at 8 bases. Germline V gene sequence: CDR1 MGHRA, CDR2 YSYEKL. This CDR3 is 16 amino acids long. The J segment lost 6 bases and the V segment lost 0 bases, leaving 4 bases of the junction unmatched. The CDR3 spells CASSQDGQGFNSPLHF. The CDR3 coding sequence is TGCGCCAGCAGCCAAGACGGACAGGGCTTTAATTCACCCCTCCACTTT.

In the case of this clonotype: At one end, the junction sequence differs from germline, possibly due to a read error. The CDR3 loop is CANSLAGGSSYEQYF. The CDR3 bases are TGTGCCAACAGCTTAGCTGGCGGGAGCTCCTACGAGCAGTACTTC. The V and J genes are TRBV7-2 and TRBJ2-7; 7 positions match TRBD2. CDR1 SGHTA and CDR2 FQGNSA come from the germline V gene. This CDR3 has 15 amino acids.

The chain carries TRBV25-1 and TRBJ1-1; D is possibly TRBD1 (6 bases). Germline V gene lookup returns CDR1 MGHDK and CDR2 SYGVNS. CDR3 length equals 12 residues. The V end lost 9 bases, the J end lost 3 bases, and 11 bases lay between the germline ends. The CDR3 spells CASQGLDTEAFF. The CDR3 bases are TGTGCCAGTCAGGGGTTAGACACTGAAGCTTTCTTT.

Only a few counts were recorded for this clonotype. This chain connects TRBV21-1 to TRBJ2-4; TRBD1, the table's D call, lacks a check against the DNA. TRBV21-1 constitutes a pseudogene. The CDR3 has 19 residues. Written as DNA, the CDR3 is TGTGCCAGCAGCAAAATGGAGGAGACAGGGGGCTTTTTCAAAAACATTCAGTACTTC. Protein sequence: CASSKMEETGGFFKNIQYF.

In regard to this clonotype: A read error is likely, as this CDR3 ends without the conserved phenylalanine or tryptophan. The CDR3 reads CSVGGWRGPDNEQFL. The CDR3 nucleotides are TGCAGCGTGGGAGGATGGAGGGGGCCCGACAATGAGCAGTTCTTA. The chain joins TRBV29-1 to TRBJ2-1; D is perhaps TRBD1 (7 bases). V dropped 6 bases and J dropped 5 bases, with 20 bases sitting between them. This CDR3 has 15 residues. Germline CDR1 is SQVTM and CDR2 is ANQGSEA.

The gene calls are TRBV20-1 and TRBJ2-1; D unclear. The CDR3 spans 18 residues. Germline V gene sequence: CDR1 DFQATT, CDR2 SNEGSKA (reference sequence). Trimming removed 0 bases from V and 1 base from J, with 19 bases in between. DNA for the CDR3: TGCAGTGCTAGAGATGGTTGGTGGGGAACGGCGTCCTACAATGAGCAGTTCTTC. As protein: CSARDGWWGTASYNEQFF.

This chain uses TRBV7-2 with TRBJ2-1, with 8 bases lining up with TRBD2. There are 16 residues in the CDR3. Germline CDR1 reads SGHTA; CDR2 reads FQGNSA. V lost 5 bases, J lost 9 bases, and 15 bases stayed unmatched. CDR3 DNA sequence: TGTGCCAGCAGCCCTGGGAGCGGGAGTAGCTCGCTTGAGCAGTTCTTC. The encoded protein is CASSPGSGSSSLEQFF.